This TCR beta chain stems from a study of cytomegalovirus exposure and HLA in healthy donors. The germline gives CDR1 MNHNS, CDR2 SASEGT. V lost 2 bases to trimming and J lost 13 bases, with 23 bases between them. The CDR3 length is 16 residues. The PCR made use of 60 Vbeta and 13 Jbeta primers. Some clones are missing from TCRdb's copy, which holds only in-frame ones; the method was immunoSEQ multiplex PCR. The table has some 140,000 clones, 73% seen once. General observations from the study: Researchers reported from a later analysis that most CMV-associated TCR beta chains appeared HLA-restricted. There was a cluster of highly shared sequence variants that was likely a sequencing artifact.

Note on this clone: Its antigen is currently unknown.

Sequencing used PBMCs. The rearrangement links TRBV6-1 to TRBJ2-2; maybe TRBD1 (5 bases). The clonotype comes from a woman in her thirties or forties in good health and CMV-seronegative. The CDR3 sequence is CASSEFWSQGKTGLFF. For the CDR3, the DNA is TGTGCCAGCAGTGAATTTTGGAGTCAGGGAAAAACCGGGCTGTTTTTT.